The 19 T cell receptor beta chains presented below share a single source sample, sequenced in a study of shared clonotypes between healthy human individuals. The data were produced by immunoSEQ multiplex PCR, yet TCRdb's version contains in-frame clones alone and is incomplete. The table has 980,000 or so clones, 76% seen once. The source material was memory CD4+ T cells sorted from blood. Documented subset: CD45RA-negative fraction. These receptors were collected from a man younger than 35 in good health.

The V gene is TRBV7-9, the J gene TRBJ2-7, with 10 bases lining up with TRBD1. From germline, CDR1 is SEHNR and CDR2 FQNEAQ (reference sequence). With V trimmed by 5 bases and J by 5 bases, 9 bases remained unmatched. CDR3 size: 15 residues. CDR3 in amino acids: CASSGDRGRLDEQYF. The CDR3 DNA reads TGTGCCAGCAGCGGGGACAGGGGAAGGCTTGACGAGCAGTACTTC.

The sample holds a few counts of this clone. The rearrangement links TRBV6-1 to TRBJ1-1, with D hard to call. This CDR3 is 10 amino acids long. V shed 2 bases and J shed 11 bases, with 6 bases lying between them. The germline V gene has CDR1 MNHNS and CDR2 SASEGT. DNA for the CDR3: TGTGCCAGCAGTGAAAGACGGGCTTTCTTT. It translates to CASSERRAFF.

The gene calls are TRBV5-4 and TRBJ2-3; 7 nucleotides agree with TRBD1. Germline V lookup: CDR1 SGHNT, CDR2 YYREEE (reference sequence). This CDR3 comprises 16 residues. The V and J ends lost 4 bases and 1 base, in that order; junction bases with no gene match: 9. The CDR3 region is CASSLDRADGTDTQYF. In nucleotides, the CDR3 is TGTGCCAGCAGCCTTGACAGGGCAGATGGCACAGATACGCAGTATTTT.

V and J are TRBV18 and TRBJ2-3, with D unresolved. The germline gives CDR1 KGHSH, CDR2 LQKENI. Trimming left V 0 bases short and J 3 bases short, with 7 bases between. The CDR3 loop spans 14 amino acids. The CDR3 DNA reads as TGTGCCAGCTCACCACCCACGCATACAGATACGCAGTATTTT. Protein sequence: CASSPPTHTDTQYF.

This chain uses TRBV27 with TRBJ2-3; 7 nucleotides align to TRBD1. The germline CDR1 and CDR2 sequences are MNHEY and SMNVEV (reference sequence). The length of the CDR3 is 16 residues. V lost 2 bases to trimming and J lost 0 bases; unmatched junction nucleotides: 5. The CDR3 region is CASSLATGQSTDTQYF. CDR3 sequence (DNA): TGTGCCAGCAGTTTAGCGACAGGGCAAAGCACAGATACGCAGTATTTT.

J is TRBJ2-7 and V is TRBV5-6, with D possibly TRBD1 on 5 matching bases. Germline values: CDR1 SGHDT, CDR2 YYEEEE. The CDR3 has 15 residues. The V end lost 2 bases, the J end lost 2 bases, and 14 bases lay between the germline ends. In nucleotides, the CDR3 is TGTGCCAGCAGCTTCCAGACAGTAACCCCCTACGAGCAGTACTTC. Residues: CASSFQTVTPYEQYF.

The chain uses TRBV7-2 and TRBJ2-1, with D uncertain. CDR1 is SGHTA and CDR2 is FQGNSA in the germline V gene. V gave up 5 bases and J gave up 0 bases, with 5 bases separating them. The CDR3 is made up of 13 amino acids. In DNA form, the CDR3 reads TGTGCCAGCAGCCGCAGCTCCTACAATGAGCAGTTCTTC. It is translated as CASSRSSYNEQFF.

V is TRBV5-4 and J is TRBJ2-1; the match to TRBD2 covers 9 bases. CDR1 is SGHNT, CDR2 YYREEE, per germline (reference sequence). The CDR3 is 15 amino acids. The junction had 8 bases not matched to a gene; V was cut back by 1 base and J by 9 bases. CDR3 loop: CASSLLGTSLAEQFF. The CDR3 nucleotides read TGTGCCAGCAGCTTGCTAGGGACTAGCCTCGCTGAGCAGTTCTTC.

The chain is built from TRBV28 and TRBJ1-2, with TRBD1 as a possible D gene (6 bases). The germline CDR1 and CDR2 sequences are MDHEN and SYDVKM. The CDR3 totals 14 residues. V dropped 5 bases and J dropped 4 bases, with 14 bases sitting between them. CDR3 DNA: TGTGCCAGCAGTCAAAGGACAGTCCCCTATGGCTACACCTTC. It is translated as CASSQRTVPYGYTF.

The chain combines TRBV5-5 with TRBJ2-1, with D possibly called TRBD1 or TRBD2 (6 bases each). Germline V lookup: CDR1 SGHKS, CDR2 YYEKEE (reference sequence). The CDR3 loop spans 16 amino acids. V gave up 0 bases and J gave up 9 bases, with 19 bases separating them. The CDR3 sequence: CASSLAVGGFVGEQFF. The CDR3 region has the DNA TGTGCCAGCAGCTTGGCTGTCGGGGGCTTCGTCGGTGAGCAGTTCTTC.

The sample holds a few counts of this clone. The chain employs TRBV6-5 and TRBJ2-7; possibly TRBD1 for D (6 bases). Trimming left V 4 bases short and J 6 bases short, with 13 bases between. The CDR3 is 13 residues long. The germline V gene has CDR1 MNHEY and CDR2 SVGAGI. Here the CDR3 DNA reads TGTGCCAGCAGTTTCGCAGGGGAAACCGAGCAGTACTTC. It is translated as CASSFAGETEQYF.

V gene TRBV11-2 combines with J gene TRBJ1-3; 7 positions agree with TRBD1. Germline lookup yields CDR1 SGHAT and CDR2 FQNNGV. The CDR3 has 14 amino acids. After removal of 5 bases from V and 2 bases from J, the junction contained 3 bases not matched to a gene. CDR3 coding DNA: TGTGCCAGCAGCCCAAGGGGGCCTGGAAACACCATATATTTT. Translating gives CASSPRGPGNTIYF.

This clone was seen a handful of times. The V call is TRBV7-2, the J call TRBJ1-3, with 7 bases aligning to TRBD1. The V and J ends lost 0 bases and 4 bases, in that order; junction bases with no gene match: 3. Germline CDR1 reads SGHTA; CDR2 reads FQGNSA. The CDR3 sequence is 15 residues long. The CDR3 nucleotides read TGTGCCAGCAGCTTAGCGGGACAGAGGGGAAACACCATATATTTT. Translating it yields CASSLAGQRGNTIYF.

The gene calls are TRBV10-3 and TRBJ2-7; D remains unclear. This CDR3 contains 11 residues. Germline CDR1 reads ENHRY; CDR2 reads SYGVKD. V was cut by 10 bases and J by 3 bases, with 10 bases left in between. The CDR3 loop is CATAPDYEQYF. The CDR3 DNA sequence: TGTGCCACAGCCCCGGACTACGAGCAGTACTTC.

The CDR3 loop is CASSHGTDYGYTF. In DNA form, the CDR3 reads TGTGCCAGCTCACACGGGACGGATTATGGCTACACCTTC. The chain links TRBV18 to TRBJ1-2; D may be TRBD1 (5 bases). With 4 bases removed from V and 5 bases from J, the gap between germline ends came to 11 bases. Germline CDR1 KGHSH, CDR2 LQKENI. This CDR3 is built from 13 residues. Filled out from reference TRBV18 and TRBJ1-2, the complete variable domain reads NAGVMQNPRHLVRRRGQEARLRCSPMKGHSHVYWYRQLPEEGLKFMVYLQKENIIDESGMPKERFSAEFPKEGPSILRIQQVVRGDSAAYFCASSHGTDYGYTFGSGTRLTVV.

V usage is TRBV5-1 and J usage is TRBJ1-1, with 8 bases lining up with TRBD1. V lost 4 bases to trimming and J lost 0 bases; unmatched junction nucleotides: 8. This CDR3 is 16 amino acids long. Germline CDR1 is SGHRS and CDR2 is YFSETQ. For the CDR3, the DNA is TGCGCCAGCAGCCCCGCCGACAGGGGTATGAACACTGAAGCTTTCTTT. This encodes CASSPADRGMNTEAFF.

The chain has TRBV19 and TRBJ1-4; a weak D match, TRBD1 (5 bases). The germline V and J ends were trimmed by 4 bases and 4 bases, with 13 bases remaining between them. Germline loops: CDR1 LNHDA, CDR2 SQIVND (reference sequence). This CDR3 is built from 15 residues. CDR3 coding DNA: TGTGCCAGTAGTAAACCCCGGGACCTTAATGAAAAACTGTTTTTT. Residues: CASSKPRDLNEKLFF.

The chain joins TRBV5-1 to TRBJ2-5; 8 bases are a match to TRBD2. Unmatched junction bases numbered 8, after V lost 2 bases and J lost 5 bases. The CDR3 has 15 amino acids. CDR1 is SGHRS and CDR2 is YFSETQ in the germline V gene. CDR3 bases: TGCGCCAGCAGCTTAGAGAGCGGGAGAAGGGAGACCCAGTACTTC. This gives the protein CASSLESGRRETQYF.

There are a few counts of this clone. This chain uses TRBV28 with TRBJ2-7, with D perhaps matching TRBD2 (6 bases). Per the germline V gene, CDR1 is MDHEN and CDR2 is SYDVKM. The length of the CDR3 is 14 residues. V shed 4 bases and J shed 0 bases, with 10 bases lying between them. The CDR3 DNA sequence: TGTGCCAGCAGTTACGGGGGAAGCTCCTACGAGCAGTACTTC. It yields the protein CASSYGGSSYEQYF.